Below, 16 T cell receptor beta chains from the same sample are listed, as sequenced in a study of T cell clones after liver transplantation. Clones were read by immunoSEQ multiplex PCR, and TCRdb kept only the in-frame ones, dropping some. The sample consists of some 80,000 clones, roughly 80% of them appearing once. Here the sequenced sample was CD4+ T cells from blood, taken 45 to 46 months after liver transplant. The receptors here all came from a human patient who received a liver transplant. The graft donor may account for some of the T cells.

The rearrangement joins TRBV29-1 to TRBJ1-3; D may be TRBD1 (6 bases). The CDR3 contains 13 residues. Germline lookup yields CDR1 SQVTM and CDR2 ANQGSEA. Trimming removed 7 bases at V and 1 base at J, with 11 bases between. The CDR3 sequence: CSASGQSGNTIYF. The CDR3 DNA sequence: TGCAGCGCTTCCGGACAGTCTGGAAACACCATATATTTT. Complete variable domain (other parts from reference TRBV29-1 and TRBJ1-3): SAVISQKPSRDICQRGTSLTIQCQVDSQVTMMFWYRQQPGQSLTLIATANQGSEATYESGFVIDKFPISRPNLTFSTLTVSNMSPEDSSIYLCSASGQSGNTIYFGEGSWLTVV.

The V gene is TRBV5-1, the J gene TRBJ2-7, with TRBD1 matching over 8 bases. The V gene end was trimmed by 6 bases and the J gene end by 2 bases; junction bases not matched to a gene: 7. This CDR3 contains 14 residues. Germline CDR1 SGHRS, CDR2 YFSETQ. The CDR3: CASTLGQGPYEQYF. For the CDR3, the DNA is TGCGCCAGCACCCTCGGACAGGGTCCCTACGAGCAGTACTTC.

The chain employs TRBV30 and TRBJ2-1; tentatively, D is TRBD2 (6 bases). V was cut by 4 bases and J by 4 bases, with 17 bases left in between. The CDR3 loop spans 15 amino acids. Germline CDR1 is GTSNPN and CDR2 is SVGIG (reference sequence). CDR3: CAWKSGATPYNEQFF. The DNA of the CDR3 is TGTGCCTGGAAGTCGGGAGCGACCCCGTACAATGAGCAGTTCTTC.

This clone was recorded a few times. The genes are TRBV27 and TRBJ1-5; D gene unclear. Trimming removed 3 bases from V and 3 bases from J, with 3 bases in between. Germline CDR1 MNHEY, CDR2 SMNVEV (reference sequence). The CDR3 has 12 residues. The CDR3: CASSFLNQPQHF. The CDR3 DNA sequence: TGTGCCAGCAGTTTCCTCAATCAGCCCCAGCATTTT.

On this clone: At one end, the junction sequence differs from germline, possibly due to a read error. V and J are TRBV6-1 and TRBJ1-1; D is possibly TRBD1 (6 bases). The CDR3 has 13 amino acids. Germline values: CDR1 MNHNS, CDR2 SASEGT. CDR3 residues: CASRDRTLGEAFF. The CDR3 nucleotides read TGTGCCAGCCGTGACAGGACACTAGGTGAAGCTTTCTTT.

This rearrangement joins TRBV7-2 to TRBJ1-1; 7 positions agree with TRBD1. The CDR3 contains 14 residues. Germline V gene lookup returns CDR1 SGHTA and CDR2 FQGNSA. V was clipped by 5 bases and J by 0 bases; unmatched bases: 3. This CDR3 is CASSRDSLNTEAFF. The CDR3 DNA is TGTGCCAGCAGCCGGGACAGCTTGAACACTGAAGCTTTCTTT.

The V gene is TRBV2, the J gene TRBJ2-2; weak D call: TRBD1 (6 bases). Trimming removed 6 bases at V and 5 bases at J, with 16 bases between. Germline V gene data show CDR1 as SNHLY and CDR2 as FYNNEI. The length of the CDR3 is 15 residues. CDR3 nucleotides: TGTGCCAGCAGCCGCGAGGCAGGGGTAACCGGGGAGCTGTTTTTT. The encoded protein is CASSREAGVTGELFF. Filled out from reference TRBV2 and TRBJ2-2, the complete variable domain reads EPEVTQTPSHQVTQMGQEVILRCVPISNHLYFYWYRQILGQKVEFLVSFYNNEISEKSEIFDDQFSVERPDGSNFTLKIRSTKLEDSAMYFCASSREAGVTGELFFGEGSRLTVL.

The chain joins TRBV6-1 to TRBJ2-6, with D tentatively TRBD1 (6 bases). CDR3 length: 15 amino acids. Germline CDR1 reads MNHNS; CDR2 reads SASEGT. V dropped 11 bases and J dropped 2 bases, with 16 bases sitting between them. CDR3 bases: TGTGCCGGGGGTAGGGGGTCCGCTGGGGCCAACGTCCTGACTTTC. Encoded protein: CAGGRGSAGANVLTF.

The rearrangement uses TRBV27 and TRBJ2-2; 10 bases are shared with TRBD2. This CDR3 spans 18 amino acids. Germline CDR1 reads MNHEY; CDR2 reads SMNVEV (reference sequence). With V trimmed by 6 bases and J by 5 bases, 15 bases remained unmatched. The DNA of the CDR3 is TGTGCCAGCAGCCCCGGACCTCCAGCGGGAGGGCATACCGGGGAGCTGTTTTTT. Residues: CASSPGPPAGGHTGELFF.

The J gene is TRBJ1-3, the V gene TRBV5-4, with D perhaps matching TRBD1 (5 bases). CDR1 and CDR2 from the germline V gene are SGHNT and YYREEE (reference sequence). With 5 bases removed from V and 0 bases from J, the gap between germline ends came to 12 bases. This CDR3 comprises 15 residues. CDR3 protein: CASSQQADSGNTIYF. DNA for the CDR3: TGTGCCAGCAGTCAACAGGCCGACTCTGGAAACACCATATATTTT.

This clone turned up a few times. V is TRBV6-1 and J is TRBJ1-2; 8 bases are shared with TRBD1. The CDR3 has 16 residues. Germline loops: CDR1 MNHNS, CDR2 SASEGT. The V segment lost 2 bases and the J segment 8 bases; nucleotides outside the gene matches: 13. CDR3 amino acids: CASSERWQDRAKGYTF. The CDR3 DNA is TGTGCCAGCAGTGAACGTTGGCAGGACAGGGCTAAGGGCTACACCTTC.

The J gene is TRBJ2-5, the V gene TRBV6-6; 7 nucleotides line up with TRBD1. Germline V lookup: CDR1 MNHNY, CDR2 SVGAGI (reference sequence). J gave up 2 bases and V 6 bases, and 9 bases lay outside the gene matches. This CDR3 has 15 residues. The CDR3 sequence is CASSIKRTGQETQYF. The CDR3 coding sequence is TGTGCCAGCAGCATAAAGCGGACAGGTCAAGAGACCCAGTACTTC.

In DNA form, the CDR3 reads TGCGCCAGTGCTAGCACAGATACGCAGTATTTT. Translation: CASASTDTQYF. This chain joins TRBV10-2 and TRBJ2-3, with no clear D. This CDR3 region has 11 residues. V lost 9 bases to trimming and J lost 0 bases, with 4 bases between them. Looked up from germline, CDR1 is WSHSY and CDR2 is SAAADI.

The rearrangement uses TRBV5-1 and TRBJ1-1; 8 positions match TRBD1. Trimming took 5 bases from V and 4 from J; bases not matched to a gene: 7. The CDR3 length is 14 residues. The germline CDR1 and CDR2 sequences are SGHRS and YFSETQ. The CDR3 protein is CASRTGGDSTEAFF. The CDR3 region has the DNA TGCGCCAGCAGAACAGGGGGGGACTCCACTGAAGCTTTCTTT.

This chain joins TRBV5-1 and TRBJ1-4, with a tentative D call TRBD1 (5 bases). The CDR3 spans 13 residues. The V end was cut by 0 bases, the J end by 8 bases, with 8 bases between. CDR1 is SGHRS and CDR2 is YFSETQ in the germline V gene. This CDR3 is CASSLVPGEKLFF. DNA for the CDR3: TGCGCCAGCAGCTTGGTTCCAGGGGAAAAACTGTTTTTT.

This clone was picked up a small number of times. The chain couples TRBV5-3 to TRBJ2-1; no clear D gene. TRBV5-3 has ORF status, its function being uncertain. V was cut by 0 bases and J by 7 bases, with 14 bases left in between. The CDR3 consists of 15 residues. CDR3 coding DNA: TGTGCCAGAAGCTTGGCCATCGTTGGAAGGAATGAGCAGTTCTTC. This sequence encodes CARSLAIVGRNEQFF.